This TCR beta chain appears in the sequencing data of a study of blood T cell repertoires in COVID-19. Study processing details: Reference gene primer amplification in the assay estimated nucleated cell counts. Only in-frame clones appear in the TCRdb table, and some are missing; sequencing was by immunoSEQ multiplex PCR. The V and J calls and the clone size are those of that table, but D and trimming were determined from the DNA. Here the sample spans 60,000 to 70,000 clones, under 85% being singletons. V was pared by 1 base and J by 6 bases, with 1 base of the junction left unmatched. CDR1 and CDR2 from the germline V gene are MNHNS and SASEGT. The CDR3 is made up of 15 amino acids.

The sequenced sample was peripheral blood. The source of this sequence is a woman aged 80 or older with acute or convalescent COVID-19. The chain carries TRBV6-1 and TRBJ2-7; TRBD2 aligns across 15 bases. In DNA, the CDR3 is TGTGCCAGCAGTGAAGAGGGACTAGCGGGAGGCGAGCAGTACTTC. Translating gives CASSEEGLAGGEQYF.